The 24 T cell receptor beta chains listed next were all sequenced from one sample in a study of blood T cell repertoires in COVID-19. Sequencing used immunoSEQ multiplex PCR; TCRdb keeps in-frame clones, though not all of them. The data contain about 160,000 clones, 80% to 85% of them singletons. Sequences were obtained from peripheral blood. The origin of the receptors is a woman of 80 years or more with active or convalescent COVID-19.

The genes are TRBV6-4 and TRBJ2-1; 9 bases are shared with TRBD1. V trimming: 3 bases; J trimming: 2 bases; junction bases outside the gene matches: 2. The CDR3 is 15 amino acids. Germline V lookup: CDR1 MRHNA, CDR2 SNTAGT. CDR3 sequence reads: CASSEGQGTYNEQFF. The CDR3 nucleotides are TGTGCCAGCAGTGAAGGACAGGGGACCTACAATGAGCAGTTCTTC.

The genes are TRBV19 and TRBJ1-6; the match to TRBD1 covers 12 bases. The CDR3 has 15 residues. Germline V gene data show CDR1 as LNHDA and CDR2 as SQIVND (reference sequence). The V and J ends lost 0 bases and 15 bases, in that order; junction bases with no gene match: 6. The CDR3 coding sequence is TGTGCCAGTAGTATAGATCGGGACAGGGGGCAGGTCCTCCACTTT. It yields the protein CASSIDRDRGQVLHF.

The genes are TRBV29-1 and TRBJ2-2, with D tentatively TRBD1 (5 bases). The CDR3 is 13 residues long. From germline, CDR1 is SQVTM and CDR2 ANQGSEA. Between the trimmed V and J ends, which lost 8 bases and 4 bases, there was a span of 14 bases. CDR3 coding DNA: TGCAGCACCACCGGGCAGGGCACCGGGGAGCTGTTTTTT. Protein sequence: CSTTGQGTGELFF.

This rearrangement joins TRBV18 to TRBJ2-7; D perhaps matches TRBD2 (6 bases). CDR3 length: 15 amino acids. CDR1 KGHSH and CDR2 LQKENI come from the germline V gene. V lost 0 bases and J 5 bases, leaving 14 bases between the germline ends. The CDR3, as DNA: TGTGCCAGCTCACCACCAGTGGGTAGGAGGGACGAGCAGTACTTC. It encodes CASSPPVGRRDEQYF.

The rearrangement joins TRBV5-4 to TRBJ1-2; tentatively, D is TRBD1 (5 bases). V was cut by 3 bases and J by 6 bases, with 21 bases left in between. The CDR3 is 16 amino acids. Germline lookup yields CDR1 SGHNT and CDR2 YYREEE (reference sequence). CDR3 loop: CASSWGGYEGLNGYTF. CDR3 DNA: TGTGCCAGCAGCTGGGGGGGGTACGAGGGGCTGAATGGCTACACCTTC.

The CDR3 loop reads CASSQDRQGDRTLHF. The CDR3 bases are TGTGCCAGCAGCCAAGATCGGCAGGGGGATAGGACCCTCCACTTT. V is TRBV14 and J is TRBJ1-6; TRBD1 matches 7 bases. CDR1 is SGHDN and CDR2 is FVKESK in the germline V gene. V dropped 0 bases and J dropped 14; count of bases not matched to a gene: 10. CDR3 length equals 15 residues.

The chain employs TRBV19 and TRBJ1-2; D not resolved. Per germline, CDR1 LNHDA and CDR2 SQIVND (reference sequence). The CDR3 runs to 11 residues. V was pared by 4 bases and J by 7 bases, with 7 bases between. The CDR3 DNA reads as TGTGCCAGTAGTACCCCCGGTGGCTACACCTTC. It specifies CASSTPGGYTF.

The gene calls are TRBV19 and TRBJ1-5, with a possible D match to TRBD1 (6 bases). Trimming took 3 bases from V and 4 from J, leaving 16 bases between them. The CDR3 sequence is 16 residues long. The germline V gene has CDR1 LNHDA and CDR2 SQIVND (reference sequence). The CDR3 loop reads CASSIEGGKGNQPQHF. CDR3 in DNA: TGTGCCAGTAGTATCGAGGGGGGGAAAGGGAATCAGCCCCAGCATTTT.

In its sample, this clone was seen once. The rearrangement joins TRBV6-5 to TRBJ2-7, with a tentative D call TRBD2 (6 bases). Trimming stripped 2 bases from V and 1 base from J, with 6 bases between. Looked up from germline, CDR1 is MNHEY and CDR2 is SVGAGI. This CDR3 has 13 amino acids. The CDR3 loop reads CASSYAGSYEQYF. CDR3 nucleotides: TGTGCCAGCAGTTACGCGGGATCCTACGAGCAGTACTTC.

The CDR3 DNA sequence: TGTGCCAGCGGGCGCCTTAGTGGAGATACGCAGTATTTT. It codes for CASGRLSGDTQYF. The rearrangement uses TRBV6-5 and TRBJ2-3; D unresolved. V was pared by 8 bases and J by 5 bases, with 14 bases between. Germline V lookup: CDR1 MNHEY, CDR2 SVGAGI. CDR3 size: 13 residues.

V is TRBV5-1 and J is TRBJ1-1, with 7 bases that match TRBD1. The CDR3 has 17 residues. The germline CDR1 and CDR2 sequences are SGHRS and YFSETQ. V shed 3 bases, J shed 0 bases, and the junction held 11 bases outside the gene matches. The CDR3 protein is CASSSVIRQGMNTEAFF. The CDR3 DNA sequence: TGCGCCAGCAGCTCCGTAATACGACAGGGTATGAACACTGAAGCTTTCTTT.

J is TRBJ1-1 and V is TRBV7-8; no clear D. The V gene lost 5 bases and the J gene lost 1 base, with 8 bases spanning the gap. Germline CDR1 reads SGHVS; CDR2 reads FQNEAQ. This CDR3 has 13 residues. Here the CDR3 DNA reads TGTGCCAGCAGCGTATCAGAGAACACTGAAGCTTTCTTT. It translates to CASSVSENTEAFF.

J is TRBJ2-7 and V is TRBV6-1, with TRBD1 matching over 9 bases. The V gene end was trimmed by 2 bases and the J gene end by 3 bases; junction bases not matched to a gene: 2. Germline V gene lookup returns CDR1 MNHNS and CDR2 SASEGT. This CDR3 is 14 amino acids long. The CDR3 bases are TGTGCCAGCAGTGAAATGGGACAGGGCTACGAGCAGTACTTC. Translated: CASSEMGQGYEQYF.

The table lists this clone with a count of one. This chain links TRBV9 with TRBJ1-6; TRBD1 is a possible D gene (6 bases). Trimming removed 4 bases at V and 10 bases at J, with 9 bases between. The V gene's germline CDR1 is SGDLS and CDR2 YYNGEE. This CDR3 contains 12 residues. The CDR3 loop is CASSSGGSPLHF. CDR3 DNA: TGTGCCAGCAGCTCGGGGGGCTCACCCCTCCACTTT.

The chain joins TRBV7-9 to TRBJ1-1; tentative D call: TRBD1 (6 bases). V shed 2 bases and J shed 1 base, with 11 bases lying between them. The germline V gene has CDR1 SEHNR and CDR2 FQNEAQ (reference sequence). CDR3 length equals 15 residues. The CDR3 is CASSLLGGQNTEAFF. The CDR3 nucleotides read TGTGCCAGCAGCTTACTAGGGGGTCAGAACACTGAAGCTTTCTTT. Using reference TRBV7-9 and TRBJ1-1 for the parts outside the CDR3, the full variable domain is DTGVSQNPRHKITKRGQNVTFRCDPISEHNRLYWYRQTLGQGPEFLTYFQNEAQLEKSRLLSDRFSAERPKGSFSTLEIQRTEQGDSAMYLCASSLLGGQNTEAFFGQGTRLTVV.

This clone was counted between two and nine times. In the same sample, other DNA sequences code for this CDR3. The chain uses TRBV19 and TRBJ1-5, with 8 nucleotides matching TRBD1. This CDR3 has 14 amino acids. The V gene end was trimmed by 1 base and the J gene end by 4 bases; junction bases not matched to a gene: 0. CDR1 is LNHDA, CDR2 SQIVND, per germline (reference sequence). The CDR3: CASSIGTGNQPQHF. As DNA, the CDR3 is TGTGCCAGTAGTATAGGGACAGGGAATCAGCCCCAGCATTTT.

The chain employs TRBV29-1 and TRBJ2-6; TRBD1 agrees at 9 bases. The V gene's germline CDR1 is SQVTM and CDR2 ANQGSEA. After removal of 6 bases from V and 4 bases from J, the junction contained 4 bases not matched to a gene. The CDR3 sequence is 14 residues long. CDR3 loop: CSVGTGTGANVLTF. The CDR3 DNA reads as TGCAGCGTCGGGACAGGGACCGGGGCCAACGTCCTGACTTTC.

This chain links TRBV19 with TRBJ1-2; possibly TRBD1 for D (5 bases). Looked up from germline, CDR1 is LNHDA and CDR2 is SQIVND (reference sequence). The CDR3 extends over 15 amino acids. Trimming removed 7 bases at V and 4 bases at J, with 19 bases between. CDR3 DNA sequence: TGTGCCAGTACCACCTTGGTGGCAGGGTTCTATGGCTACACCTTC. Translation gives CASTTLVAGFYGYTF.

The rearrangement links TRBV7-2 to TRBJ1-2; TRBD1 matches 8 bases. J gave up 7 bases and V 5 bases, and 6 bases lay outside the gene matches. The CDR3 length is 13 residues. Germline CDR1 SGHTA, CDR2 FQGNSA. The CDR3 is CASSKDRVSGYTF. DNA of the CDR3: TGTGCCAGCAGCAAGGACAGGGTGTCTGGCTACACCTTC.

The genes are TRBV6-1 and TRBJ1-1, with 7 bases matching TRBD1. The germline V gene encodes CDR1 MNHNS and CDR2 SASEGT. The CDR3 spans 13 residues. With V trimmed by 3 bases and J by 7 bases, 5 bases remained unmatched. CDR3 nucleotide sequence: TGTGCCAGCAGTGACAGGGGGTACGGTGAAGCTTTCTTT. This gives the protein CASSDRGYGEAFF.

The chain couples TRBV5-1 to TRBJ1-6; 7 bases line up with TRBD1. Germline assignment: CDR1 SGHRS and CDR2 YFSETQ. CDR3 length equals 15 residues. V lost 4 bases and J lost 8; bases outside the gene matches: 9. Here the CDR3 DNA reads TGCGCCAGCAGCGAAAGGACAGGAGCGGATTCACCCCTCCACTTT. Translating gives CASSERTGADSPLHF. Based on the CDR3 plus reference TRBV5-1 and TRBJ1-6, the full variable domain is KAGVTQTPRYLIKTRGQQVTLSCSPISGHRSVSWYQQTPGQGLQFLFEYFSETQRNKGNFPGRFSGRQFSNSRSEMNVSTLELGDSALYLCASSERTGADSPLHFGNGTRLTVT.

The chain recombines TRBV7-2 with TRBJ1-6; possibly TRBD1 for D (5 bases). This CDR3 is 14 amino acids long. Trimming took 6 bases from V and 11 from J, leaving 17 bases between them. Per the germline V gene, CDR1 is SGHTA and CDR2 is FQGNSA. CDR3 DNA sequence: TGTGCCAGCAGAGTTAGTCAGGAGGGGACACCCCTCCACTTT. This sequence encodes CASRVSQEGTPLHF.

The rearrangement links TRBV27 to TRBJ2-7, with D perhaps TRBD1 (5 bases). The germline V gene has CDR1 MNHEY and CDR2 SMNVEV (reference sequence). V lost 3 bases and J lost 6, with 12 bases in between. The CDR3 spans 13 residues. The CDR3 spells CASSFSPQGEQYF. The CDR3 coding sequence is TGTGCCAGCAGTTTCTCCCCTCAGGGCGAGCAGTACTTC.

This rearrangement joins TRBV6-2 or TRBV6-3 to TRBJ2-5, with TRBD1 identical over 9 bases. The length of the CDR3 is 13 residues. V lost 4 bases to trimming and J lost 5 bases; unmatched junction nucleotides: 2. Germline V gene lookup returns CDR1 MNHEY and CDR2 SVGEGT. CDR3 amino acids: CASSFDRGETQYF. The CDR3 nucleotides are TGTGCCAGCAGTTTTGACAGGGGGGAGACCCAGTACTTC.